This entry lists 6 T cell receptor beta chains sequenced from one sample in a study of blood T cell repertoires in COVID-19. The assay was immunoSEQ multiplex PCR, and TCRdb's table has in-frame clones only and misses some. In the table there are hundreds of thousands of clones, about nine tenths of which are singletons. Material for sequencing was PBMCs or T cells enriched from blood (not recorded which). These receptor sequences come from a woman between 18 and 30 years old who had recovered from COVID-19.

J is TRBJ2-3 and V is TRBV7-9; D is ambiguous. Trimming removed 4 bases from V and 3 bases from J, with 5 bases in between. The length of the CDR3 is 12 residues. Germline V CDR1 and CDR2: SEHNR, FQNEAQ (reference sequence). DNA for the CDR3: TGTGCCAGCAGCTCTACTACAGATACGCAGTATTTT. The encoded protein is CASSSTTDTQYF.

This sequence joins TRBV14 and TRBJ2-7; D might be TRBD2 (5 bases). This CDR3 is built from 15 residues. Trimming removed 1 base at V and 4 bases at J, with 14 bases between. CDR1 and CDR2 from the germline V gene are SGHDN and FVKESK. In DNA form, the CDR3 reads TGTGCCAGCAGCCAAGTCGACCGGGGATGGTACGAGCAGTACTTC. This sequence encodes CASSQVDRGWYEQYF.

The chain carries TRBV2 and TRBJ2-5; 8 bases agree with TRBD1. Trimming at V came to 5 bases and at J to 9 bases, leaving 14 bases not matched to a gene. The V gene's germline CDR1 is SNHLY and CDR2 FYNNEI. The CDR3 runs to 15 residues. The CDR3 loop is CASSPSTGARMPQYF. The CDR3 nucleotides read TGTGCCAGCAGTCCCTCGACAGGGGCCCGCATGCCCCAGTACTTC.

The chain recombines TRBV28 with TRBJ1-3; D gene uncertain. CDR3 size: 18 residues. Trimming removed 5 bases from V and 0 bases from J, with 20 bases in between. CDR1 and CDR2 from the germline V gene are MDHEN and SYDVKM. CDR3 sequence reads: CASSPPGSSFFSGNTIYF. In DNA, the CDR3 is TGTGCCAGCAGTCCCCCGGGGTCTTCATTCTTCTCTGGAAACACCATATATTTT.

The rearrangement links TRBV7-8 to TRBJ1-1; D gene uncertain. CDR1 is SGHVS and CDR2 is FQNEAQ in the germline V gene. The CDR3 is 13 residues long. V was shortened by 8 bases and J by 2 bases, with 12 bases between the two germline ends. CDR3 nucleotides: TGTGCCAGCTCTACGGCGGCTAACACTGAAGCTTTCTTT. The encoded protein is CASSTAANTEAFF.

The V and J genes are TRBV18 and TRBJ1-3; 7 bases agree with TRBD1. The ends lost 2 bases at V and 8 bases at J; junction bases unmatched: 6. This CDR3 region has 14 residues. CDR1 is KGHSH, CDR2 LQKENI, per germline. Written as DNA, the CDR3 is TGTGCCAGCTCACCAGGGACAACAGGGGACACCATATATTTT. Translation gives CASSPGTTGDTIYF.